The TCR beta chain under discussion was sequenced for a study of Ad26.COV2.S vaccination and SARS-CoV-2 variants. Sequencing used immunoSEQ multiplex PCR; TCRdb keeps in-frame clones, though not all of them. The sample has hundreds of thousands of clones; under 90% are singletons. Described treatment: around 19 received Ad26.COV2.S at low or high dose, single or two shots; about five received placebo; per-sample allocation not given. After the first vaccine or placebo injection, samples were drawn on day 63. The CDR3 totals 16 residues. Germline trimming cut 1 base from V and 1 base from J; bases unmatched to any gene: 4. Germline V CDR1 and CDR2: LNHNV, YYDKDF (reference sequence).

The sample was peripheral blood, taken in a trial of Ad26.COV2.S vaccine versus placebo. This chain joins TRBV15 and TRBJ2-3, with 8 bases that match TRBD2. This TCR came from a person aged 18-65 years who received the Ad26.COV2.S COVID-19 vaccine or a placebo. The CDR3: CATSRGNSGGTDTQYF. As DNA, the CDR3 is TGTGCCACCAGCAGAGGAAATAGCGGGGGCACAGATACGCAGTATTTT.